These T cell receptor beta chains were read from a single sample in a study of a mutant IDH1 vaccine in newly diagnosed glioma. Data came from immunoSEQ multiplex PCR; TCRdb stores just in-frame clones and leaves some out. The sample has about 98,000 clones; approximately 90% are singletons. The sequences come from PBMCs, collected from a glioma patient treated with radiotherapy, temozolomide or both. The receptors here all came from a woman aged 50 to 60 with glioma. The CDR3 runs from the conserved cysteine through the conserved F or W. The order of the fields is clone size, D gene, J gene, CDR3 length, V gene, CDR3 protein, CDR3 DNA. The D gene is left open where the match is weak. Clone size is shown for a subset of rows, as once, few, many or a class of expanded clone.

NA | NA | TRBJ1-5 | 15 | TRBV15 | CATSRAPRGDQPQHF | TGTGCCACCAGCAGGGCCCCCCGGGGAGATCAGCCCCAGCATTTT
NA | TRBD2 | TRBJ2-5 | 16 | TRBV5-1 | CASSAGRGMSEETQYF | TGCGCCAGCAGCGCTGGGCGGGGGATGTCAGAGGAGACCCAGTACTTC
NA | TRBD2 | TRBJ2-2 | 16 | TRBV15 | CATSSRLAPNTGELFF | TGTGCCACCAGCTCCCGACTAGCCCCGAACACCGGGGAGCTGTTTTTT
NA | NA | TRBJ1-1 | 13 | TRBV18 | CASSPHENTEAFF | TGTGCCAGCTCACCACATGAGAACACTGAAGCTTTCTTT
NA | NA | TRBJ2-2 | 17 | TRBV7-3 | CASSFTPGRLNTGELFF | TGTGCCAGCAGCTTCACCCCGGGACGGCTGAACACCGGGGAGCTGTTTTTT
NA | TRBD2 | TRBJ2-1 | 14 | TRBV27 | CASSLRLAGNEQFF | TGTGCCAGCAGTTTACGACTAGCGGGCAATGAGCAGTTCTTC
NA | NA | TRBJ1-4 | 15 | TRBV9 | CASSVDVRAEEKLFF | TGTGCCAGCAGCGTAGATGTGAGGGCTGAGGAAAAACTGTTTTTT
NA | TRBD2 | TRBJ2-1 | 15 | TRBV28 | CASSEKRLAGNEQFF | TGTGCCAGCAGCGAAAAAAGACTAGCGGGGAATGAGCAGTTCTTC
NA | TRBD1 | TRBJ1-1 | 15 | TRBV9 | CASSVGDRANTEAFF | TGTGCCAGCAGCGTTGGGGACAGGGCGAACACTGAAGCTTTCTTT
NA | TRBD1 | TRBJ1-1 | 15 | TRBV5-5 | CASSGTGNLYTEAFF | TGTGCCAGCAGCGGGACAGGGAATCTGTACACTGAAGCTTTCTTT
NA | TRBD1 | TRBJ1-5 | 14 | TRBV6-5 | CASTPWTGGQPQHF | TGTGCCAGCACTCCCTGGACAGGGGGTCAGCCCCAGCATTTT
NA | TRBD1 | TRBJ2-7 | 15 | TRBV11-2 | CASSPDRGRGYEQYF | TGTGCCAGCAGCCCGGACAGGGGACGAGGTTACGAGCAGTACTTC
NA | NA | TRBJ2-3 | 15 | TRBV4-1 | CASSFTRGSTDTQYF | TGCGCCAGCAGTTTTACTCGGGGGAGCACAGATACGCAGTATTTT
once | TRBD1 | TRBJ1-1 | 17 | TRBV11-2 | CASSPALGRQGETEAFF | TGTGCCAGCAGCCCCGCCTTAGGGCGACAGGGTGAGACTGAAGCTTTCTTT
NA | TRBD2 | TRBJ2-1 | 15 | TRBV28 | CASSLGLAGTDEQFF | TGTGCCAGCAGCTTAGGACTAGCGGGAACGGATGAGCAGTTCTTC
NA | NA | TRBJ1-6 | 18 | TRBV27 | CASSSLLRDKRENSPLHF | TGTGCCAGCAGTTCGCTACTTCGGGACAAGCGCGAAAATTCACCCCTCCACTTT
NA | NA | TRBJ1-1 | 13 | TRBV19 | CASAVDRDTEAFF | TGTGCCAGCGCGGTTGACCGGGACACTGAAGCTTTCTTT
NA | TRBD1 | TRBJ2-7 | 13 | TRBV7-6 | CASSPDRGGEQYF | TGTGCCAGCAGCCCCGACAGGGGTGGCGAGCAGTACTTC
NA | NA | TRBJ2-7 | 12 | TRBV9 | CASSTSSYEQYF | TGTGCCAGCAGCACAAGCTCCTACGAGCAGTACTTC
NA | NA | TRBJ2-5 | 14 | TRBV5-5 | CASSLGQAQETQYF | TGTGCCAGCAGCTTGGGACAGGCCCAAGAGACCCAGTACTTC
NA | TRBD2 | TRBJ2-7 | 19 | TRBV29-1 | CSVLKLSSGRLTPHYEQYF | TGCAGCGTACTAAAACTATCTAGCGGGAGGTTAACCCCCCATTACGAGCAGTACTTC
NA | NA | TRBJ2-5 | 16 | TRBV11-1 | CASSLLWGVGGETQYF | TGTGCCAGCAGCCTCCTTTGGGGGGTCGGGGGAGAGACCCAGTACTTC
NA | TRBD2 | TRBJ2-7 | 13 | TRBV6-1 | CASRTSGTYEQYF | TGTGCCAGCAGGACGAGCGGGACCTACGAGCAGTACTTC